This T cell receptor beta chain was sequenced during a study of cytomegalovirus exposure and HLA in healthy donors. Overall study findings and caveats: Several top significant clusters appeared, in a later analysis, to be linked to common viral pathogens.

Amplification used 60 Vbeta primers and 13 Jbeta primers. TCRdb's table, derived via immunoSEQ multiplex PCR, lists solely in-frame clones and lacks some. The table lists over 150,000 clones, about 64% of them singletons. A word on this clone: What it binds is unknown.

The V and J ends lost 5 bases and 5 bases, in that order; junction bases with no gene match: 7. The CDR3 covers 14 residues. From germline, CDR1 is MDHEN and CDR2 SYDVKM. The receptor was derived from a man aged 45-65 years in good health and CMV-seronegative. The material sequenced was PBMCs. V gene TRBV28 combines with J gene TRBJ1-1; 8 bases fit TRBD1. CDR3 DNA sequence: TGTGCCAGCAGTGGACAGGGTTTTCGGACTGAAGCTTTCTTT. It translates to CASSGQGFRTEAFF.